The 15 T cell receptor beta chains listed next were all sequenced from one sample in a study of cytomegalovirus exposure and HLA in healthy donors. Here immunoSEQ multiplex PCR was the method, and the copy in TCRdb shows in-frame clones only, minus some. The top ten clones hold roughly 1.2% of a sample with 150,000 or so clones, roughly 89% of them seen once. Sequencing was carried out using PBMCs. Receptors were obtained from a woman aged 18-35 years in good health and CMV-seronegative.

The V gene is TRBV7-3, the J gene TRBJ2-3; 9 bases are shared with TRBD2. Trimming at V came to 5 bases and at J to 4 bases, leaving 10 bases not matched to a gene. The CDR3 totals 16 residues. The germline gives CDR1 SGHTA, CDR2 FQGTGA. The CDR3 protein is CASSRSSGVGADTQYF. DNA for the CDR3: TGTGCCAGCAGCCGGTCTAGCGGGGTAGGGGCAGATACGCAGTATTTT.

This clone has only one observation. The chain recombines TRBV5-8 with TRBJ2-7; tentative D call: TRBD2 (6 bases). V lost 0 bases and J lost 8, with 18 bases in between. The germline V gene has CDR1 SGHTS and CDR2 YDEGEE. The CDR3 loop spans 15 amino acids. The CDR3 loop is CASSLDGGPQVKQYF. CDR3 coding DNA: TGTGCCAGCAGCTTGGATGGAGGGCCCCAAGTGAAGCAGTACTTC. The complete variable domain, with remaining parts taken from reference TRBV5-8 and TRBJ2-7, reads EAGVTQSPTHLIKTRGQQATLRCSPISGHTSVYWYQQALGLGLQFLLWYDEGEERNRGNFPPRFSGRQFPNYSSELNVNALELEDSALYLCASSLDGGPQVKQYFGPGTRLTVT.

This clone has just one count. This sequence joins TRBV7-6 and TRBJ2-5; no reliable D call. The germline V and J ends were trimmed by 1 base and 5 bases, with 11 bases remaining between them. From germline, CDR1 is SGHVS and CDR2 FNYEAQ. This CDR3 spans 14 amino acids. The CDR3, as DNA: TGTGCCAGCAGCTTAGATAGAGTCACCGAGACCCAGTACTTC. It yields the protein CASSLDRVTETQYF.

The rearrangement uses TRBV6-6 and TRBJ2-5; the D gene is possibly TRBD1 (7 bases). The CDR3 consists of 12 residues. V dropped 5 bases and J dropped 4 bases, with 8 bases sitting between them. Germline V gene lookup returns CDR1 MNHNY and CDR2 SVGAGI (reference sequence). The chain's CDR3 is CASSQGGETQYF. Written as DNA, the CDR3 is TGTGCCAGCAGTCAGGGGGGAGAGACCCAGTACTTC.

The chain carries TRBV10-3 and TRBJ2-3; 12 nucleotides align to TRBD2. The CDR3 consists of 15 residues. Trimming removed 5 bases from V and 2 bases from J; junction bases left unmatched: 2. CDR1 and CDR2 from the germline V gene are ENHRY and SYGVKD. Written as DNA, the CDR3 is TGTGCCATCAGTTCTAGCGGGGGGGCCACAGATACGCAGTATTTT. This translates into CAISSSGGATDTQYF.

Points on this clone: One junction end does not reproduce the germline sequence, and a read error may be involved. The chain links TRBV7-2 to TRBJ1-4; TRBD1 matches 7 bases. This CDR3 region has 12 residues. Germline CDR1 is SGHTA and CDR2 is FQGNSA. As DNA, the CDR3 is TGTGCCAGCAGCAACCGGACAGGAAAAGTGTTTTTT. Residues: CASSNRTGKVFF.

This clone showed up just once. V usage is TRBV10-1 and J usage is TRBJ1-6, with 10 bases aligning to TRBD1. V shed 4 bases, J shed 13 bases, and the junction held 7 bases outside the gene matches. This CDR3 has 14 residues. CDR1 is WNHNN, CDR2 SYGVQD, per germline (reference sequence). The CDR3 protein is CASSVSGTGAPLHF. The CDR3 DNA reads TGCGCCAGCAGTGTTTCCGGGACAGGGGCGCCCCTCCACTTT.

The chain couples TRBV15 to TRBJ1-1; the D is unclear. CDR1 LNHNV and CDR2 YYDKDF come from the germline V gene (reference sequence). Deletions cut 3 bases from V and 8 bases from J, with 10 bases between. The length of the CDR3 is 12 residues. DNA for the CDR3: TGTGCCACCAGCAGCGGGAGCCCAGAAGCTTTCTTT. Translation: CATSSGSPEAFF.

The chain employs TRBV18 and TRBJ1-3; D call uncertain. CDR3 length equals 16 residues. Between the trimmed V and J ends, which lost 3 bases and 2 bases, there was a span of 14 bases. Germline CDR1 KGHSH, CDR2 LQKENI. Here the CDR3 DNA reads TGTGCCAGCTCACCGGCGGGGAAAGCAACTGGAAACACCATATATTTT. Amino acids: CASSPAGKATGNTIYF.

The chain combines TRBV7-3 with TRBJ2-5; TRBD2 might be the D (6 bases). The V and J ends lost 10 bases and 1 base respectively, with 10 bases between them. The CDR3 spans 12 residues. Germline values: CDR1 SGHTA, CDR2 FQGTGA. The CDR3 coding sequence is TGTGCCAAAACGACTAGCCAAGAGACCCAGTACTTC. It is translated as CAKTTSQETQYF.

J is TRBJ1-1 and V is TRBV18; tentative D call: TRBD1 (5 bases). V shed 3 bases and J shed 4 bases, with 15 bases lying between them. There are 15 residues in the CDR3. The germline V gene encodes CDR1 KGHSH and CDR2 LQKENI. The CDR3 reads CASSPSGTGATEAFF. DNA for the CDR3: TGTGCCAGCTCACCGTCAGGAACAGGCGCCACTGAAGCTTTCTTT.

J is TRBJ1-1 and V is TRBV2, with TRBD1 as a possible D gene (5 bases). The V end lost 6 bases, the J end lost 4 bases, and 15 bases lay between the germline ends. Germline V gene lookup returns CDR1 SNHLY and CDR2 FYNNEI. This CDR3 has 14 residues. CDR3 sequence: CASRGRARATEAFF. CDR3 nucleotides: TGTGCCAGCAGAGGCAGGGCAAGGGCCACTGAAGCTTTCTTT.

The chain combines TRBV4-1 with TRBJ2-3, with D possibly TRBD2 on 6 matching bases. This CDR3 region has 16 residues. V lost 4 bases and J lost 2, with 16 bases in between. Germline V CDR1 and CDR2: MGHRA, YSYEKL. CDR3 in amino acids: CASSPLSGDLTDTQYF. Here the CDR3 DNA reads TGCGCCAGCAGCCCCTTGTCGGGGGACCTCACAGATACGCAGTATTTT.

CDR3 in amino acids: CASSWGLSGSYEQYF. CDR3 sequence (DNA): TGTGCCAGCAGCTGGGGGCTGAGTGGCTCCTACGAGCAGTACTTC. V gene TRBV5-4 combines with J gene TRBJ2-7; the D gene is possibly TRBD1 (6 bases). With 3 bases removed from V and 0 bases from J, the gap between germline ends came to 13 bases. CDR1 is SGHNT, CDR2 YYREEE, per germline (reference sequence). The CDR3 consists of 15 residues.

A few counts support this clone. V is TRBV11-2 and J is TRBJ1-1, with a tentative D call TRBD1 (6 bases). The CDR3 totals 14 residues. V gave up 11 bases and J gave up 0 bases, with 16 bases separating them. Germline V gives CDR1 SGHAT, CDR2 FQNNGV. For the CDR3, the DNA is TGTGCCTTTGGAAAAGGACAGATGAACACTGAAGCTTTCTTT. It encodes CAFGKGQMNTEAFF.